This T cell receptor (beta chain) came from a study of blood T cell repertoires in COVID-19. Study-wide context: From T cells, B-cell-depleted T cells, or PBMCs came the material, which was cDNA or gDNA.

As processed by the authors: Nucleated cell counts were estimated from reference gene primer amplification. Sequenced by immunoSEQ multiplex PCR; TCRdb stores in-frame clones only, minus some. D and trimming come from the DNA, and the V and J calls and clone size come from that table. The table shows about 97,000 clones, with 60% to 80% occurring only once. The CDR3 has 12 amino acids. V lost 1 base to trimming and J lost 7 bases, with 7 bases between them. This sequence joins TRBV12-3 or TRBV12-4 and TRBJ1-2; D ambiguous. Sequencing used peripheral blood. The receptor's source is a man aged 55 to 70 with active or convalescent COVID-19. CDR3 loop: CASSLGGGGYTF. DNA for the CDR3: TGTGCCAGCAGTTTAGGCGGAGGTGGCTACACCTTC.